This T cell receptor (beta chain) comes out of a study of early T cells in non-severe SARS-CoV-2 infection. Study information: It was bulk RNA from unsorted whole blood that was sequenced, and the chains were unpaired.

TCRdb re-called the 5' RACE reads with MiXCR, one entry per CDR3 protein. The sample lists 90,000 to 100,000 distinct CDR3 sequences; 13% were seen once. This clonotype showed up many times. The TCR sequence derives from an adult who was a healthcare worker with PCR-confirmed SARS-CoV-2 infection or an uninfected control (not recorded which). The sequencing input was whole blood.

CDR3 DNA: TGTGCCAGTACCGACCTACAGGGGAGTACGCAGTATTTT. Protein: CASTDLQGSTQYF. This sequence joins TRBV19 and TRBJ2-3, with 7 bases that match TRBD1. Germline V gives CDR1 LNHDA, CDR2 SQIVND (reference sequence). V shed 7 bases and J 8 bases; nucleotides not matched to a gene: 9. This CDR3 region has 13 residues. The full variable domain, its missing parts supplied by reference TRBV19 and TRBJ2-3, is DGGITQSPKYLFRKEGQNVTLSCEQNLNHDAMYWYRQDPGQGLRLIYYSQIVNDFQKGDIAEGYSVSREKKESFPLTVTSAQKNPTAFYLCASTDLQGSTQYFGPGTRLTVL.